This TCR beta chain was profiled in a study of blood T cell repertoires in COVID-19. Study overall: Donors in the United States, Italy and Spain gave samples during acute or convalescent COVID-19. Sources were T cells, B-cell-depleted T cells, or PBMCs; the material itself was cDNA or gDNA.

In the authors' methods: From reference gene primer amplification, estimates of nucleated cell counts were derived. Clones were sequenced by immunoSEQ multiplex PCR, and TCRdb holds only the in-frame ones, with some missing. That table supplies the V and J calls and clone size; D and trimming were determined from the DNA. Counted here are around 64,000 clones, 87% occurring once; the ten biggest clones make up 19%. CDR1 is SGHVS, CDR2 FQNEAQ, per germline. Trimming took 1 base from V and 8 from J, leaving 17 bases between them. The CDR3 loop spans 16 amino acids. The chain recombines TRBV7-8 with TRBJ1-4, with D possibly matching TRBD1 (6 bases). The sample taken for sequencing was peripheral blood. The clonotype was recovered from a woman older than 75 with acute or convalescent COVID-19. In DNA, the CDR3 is TGTGCCAGCAGCTTAGACCGGTGGGGGCTTACGGAAAAACTGTTTTTT. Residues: CASSLDRWGLTEKLFF.